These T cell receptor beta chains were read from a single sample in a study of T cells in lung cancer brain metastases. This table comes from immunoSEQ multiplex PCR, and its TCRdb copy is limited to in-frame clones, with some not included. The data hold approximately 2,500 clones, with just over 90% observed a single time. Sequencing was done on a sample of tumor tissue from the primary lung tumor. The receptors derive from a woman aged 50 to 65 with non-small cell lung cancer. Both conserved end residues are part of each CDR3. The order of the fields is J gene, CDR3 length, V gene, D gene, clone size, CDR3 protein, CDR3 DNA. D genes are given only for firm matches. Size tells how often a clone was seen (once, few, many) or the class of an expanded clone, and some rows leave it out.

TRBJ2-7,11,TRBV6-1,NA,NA,CASSWVDEQYF,TGTGCCAGCAGTTGGGTGGACGAGCAGTACTTC
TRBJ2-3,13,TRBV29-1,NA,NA,CSVEFVRADTQYF,TGCAGCGTTGAATTCGTCAGAGCAGATACGCAGTATTTT
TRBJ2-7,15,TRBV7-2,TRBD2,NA,CASSLALGGRSEQYF,TGTGCCAGCAGCTTAGCGCTCGGCGGGAGGTCTGAGCAGTACTTC
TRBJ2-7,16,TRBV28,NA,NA,CASSPVLDSVAYEQYF,TGTGCCAGCAGTCCCGTGCTTGACAGTGTAGCCTACGAGCAGTACTTC
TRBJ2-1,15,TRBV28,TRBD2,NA,CASSILAGVYNEQFF,TGTGCCAGCAGCATACTAGCGGGAGTCTACAATGAGCAGTTCTTC
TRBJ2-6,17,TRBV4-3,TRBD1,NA,CASSQRTGGSGANVLTF,TGCGCCAGCAGCCAACGGACAGGGGGATCTGGGGCCAACGTCCTGACTTTC
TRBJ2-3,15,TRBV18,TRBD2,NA,CASSPRTSMTDTQYF,TGTGCCAGCTCACCAAGGACTAGCATGACAGATACGCAGTATTTT
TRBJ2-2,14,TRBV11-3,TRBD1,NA,CASSLDRGRRELFF,TGTGCCAGCAGCTTGGATAGGGGGCGTCGGGAGCTGTTTTTT
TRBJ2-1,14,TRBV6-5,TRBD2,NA,CAIANQQRGNEQFF,TGTGCCATCGCAAATCAACAGCGGGGCAATGAGCAGTTCTTC
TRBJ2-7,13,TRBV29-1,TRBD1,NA,CSVTGQGAYEQYF,TGCAGCGTGACCGGACAGGGGGCCTACGAGCAGTACTTC
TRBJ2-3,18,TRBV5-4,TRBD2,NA,CASSLSSGRSTDTDTQYF,TGTGCCAGCAGCTTGTCTAGCGGGAGAAGTACTGACACAGATACGCAGTATTTT
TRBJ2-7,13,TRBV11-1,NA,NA,CASSPWTAYEQYF,TGTGCCAGCAGCCCCTGGACAGCCTACGAGCAGTACTTC
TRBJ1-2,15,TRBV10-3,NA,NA,CAIRPALGANYGYTF,TGTGCCATCAGACCTGCCCTGGGGGCTAACTATGGCTACACCTTC
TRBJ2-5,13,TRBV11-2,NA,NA,CASSFSMGETQYF,TGTGCCAGCAGCTTTAGTATGGGGGAAACCCAGTACTTC
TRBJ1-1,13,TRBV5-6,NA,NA,CASSMTAGWEAFF,TGTGCCAGCAGCATGACGGCAGGGTGGGAAGCTTTCTTT
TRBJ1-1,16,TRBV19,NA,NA,CASSIFGTAKNTEAFF,TGTGCCAGTAGTATATTTGGCACAGCAAAGAACACTGAAGCTTTCTTT
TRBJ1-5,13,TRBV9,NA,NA,CASSPRGGRPQHF,TGTGCCAGCAGCCCCCGGGGGGGGAGGCCCCAGCATTTT
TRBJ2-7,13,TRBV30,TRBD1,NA,CAWDGTANYEQYF,TGTGCCTGGGACGGGACAGCGAACTACGAGCAGTACTTC
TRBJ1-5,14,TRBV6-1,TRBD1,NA,CASTQGASNQPQHF,TGTGCCAGCACCCAGGGGGCAAGCAATCAGCCCCAGCATTTT
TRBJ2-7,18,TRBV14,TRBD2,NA,CASSQEEGLAGASYEQYF,TGTGCCAGCAGCCAAGAGGAGGGACTAGCGGGAGCGTCCTACGAGCAGTACTTC
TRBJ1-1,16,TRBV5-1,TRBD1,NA,CASSREGQGKNTEAFF,TGCGCCAGCAGCCGGGAGGGACAGGGAAAGAACACTGAAGCTTTCTTT
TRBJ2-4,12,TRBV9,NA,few,CASAGAKNIQYF,TGTGCCAGCGCGGGAGCCAAAAACATTCAGTACTTC
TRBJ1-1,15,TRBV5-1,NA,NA,CASSLEGRVNTEAFF,TGCGCCAGCAGCTTGGAGGGACGGGTGAACACTGAAGCTTTCTTT
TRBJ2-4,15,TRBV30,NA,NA,CAWSEEELAKNIQYF,TGTGCCTGGAGTGAAGAAGAATTAGCCAAAAACATTCAGTACTTC
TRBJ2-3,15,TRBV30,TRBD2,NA,CALGGWSPRTDTQYF,TGTGCCCTCGGGGGGTGGTCCCCCAGAACAGATACGCAGTATTTT
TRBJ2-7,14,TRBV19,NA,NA,CASSPQIQAGEQYF,TGTGCCAGTAGTCCCCAAATACAGGCGGGCGAGCAGTATTTC
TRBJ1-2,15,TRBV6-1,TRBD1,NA,CASRPGQGVNYGYTF,TGTGCCAGCAGACCGGGACAGGGAGTTAACTATGGCTACACCTTC
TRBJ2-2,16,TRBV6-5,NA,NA,CASSYMGGQNTGELFF,TGTGCCAGCAGTTACATGGGGGGCCAGAACACCGGGGAGCTGTTTTTT
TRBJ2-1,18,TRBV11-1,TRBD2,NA,CASSLIGGRRTGYNEQFF,TGTGCCAGCAGCTTAATCGGCGGGAGAAGGACGGGATACAATGAGCAGTTCTTC
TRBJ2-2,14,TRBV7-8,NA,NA,CASSPGPNTGELFF,TGTGCCAGCAGCCCCGGGCCCAACACCGGGGAGCTGTTTTTT
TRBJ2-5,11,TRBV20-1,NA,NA,CSASSGETQYF,TGCAGTGCTAGCAGCGGAGAGACCCAGTACTTC
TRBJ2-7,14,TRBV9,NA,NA,CASSVAPSNGEQYF,TGTGCCAGCAGCGTAGCCCCCTCGAACGGGGAGCAGTACTTC
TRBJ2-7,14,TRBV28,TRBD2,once,CATLGTSGFYEQYF,TGTGCCACTTTGGGGACTAGCGGGTTCTACGAGCAGTACTTC
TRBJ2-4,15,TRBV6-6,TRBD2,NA,CASSPTSGSGYIQYF,TGTGCCAGCAGTCCAACTAGCGGGAGCGGGTACATTCAGTACTTC
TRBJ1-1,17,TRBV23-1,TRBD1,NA,CASSQGGTGKVGTEAFF,TGCGCCAGCAGTCAGGGGGGGACAGGTAAGGTTGGAACTGAAGCTTTCTTT
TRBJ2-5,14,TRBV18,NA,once,CASSPTDWGETQYF,TGTGCCAGCTCCCCTACTGACTGGGGAGAGACCCAGTACTTC
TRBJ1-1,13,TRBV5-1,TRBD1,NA,CASRGTGETEAFF,TGCGCCAGCAGGGGGACAGGGGAGACTGAAGCTTTCTTT
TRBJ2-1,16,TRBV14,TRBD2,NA,CASSFIPSGPNNEQFF,TGTGCCAGCAGCTTCATTCCTAGCGGGCCGAACAATGAGCAGTTCTTC
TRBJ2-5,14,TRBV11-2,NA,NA,CASSKNDRIRTQYF,TGTGCCAGCAGCAAAAATGACAGGATTCGGACCCAATACTTC
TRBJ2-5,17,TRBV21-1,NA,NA,CASSARRVLELKGTQYF,TGTGCCAGCAGCGCCCGTCGGGTTTTGGAATTAAAGGGGACCCAGTACTTC
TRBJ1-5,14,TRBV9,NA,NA,CASSPDAGHQPQHF,TGTGCCAGCAGCCCAGACGCAGGTCATCAGCCCCAGCATTTT
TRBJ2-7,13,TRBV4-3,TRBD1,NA,CASSQRQGDEQYF,TGCGCCAGCAGCCAACGACAGGGGGATGAGCAGTACTTC
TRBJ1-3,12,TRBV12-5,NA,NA,CASGPPGGTIYF,TGTGCTAGTGGTCCTCCCGGCGGCACCATATATTTT
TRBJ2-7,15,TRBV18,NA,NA,CASSPPILSSYEQYF,TGTGCCAGCTCACCACCCATCCTGAGCTCCTACGAGCAGTACTTC
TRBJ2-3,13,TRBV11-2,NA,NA,CASSLVRTDTQYF,TGTGCCAGCAGCTTAGTCCGCACAGATACGCAGTATTTT
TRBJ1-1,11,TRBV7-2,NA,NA,CASSPPEGAFF,TGTGCCAGCAGCCCGCCGGAGGGAGCTTTCTTT
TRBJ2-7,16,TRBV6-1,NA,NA,CASSEVYPRSSYEQYF,TGTGCCAGCAGTGAAGTTTACCCTAGGAGCTCCTACGAGCAGTACTTC
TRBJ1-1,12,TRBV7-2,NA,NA,CASSLGGPEAFF,TGTGCCAGCAGCTTAGGGGGGCCCGAAGCTTTCTTT
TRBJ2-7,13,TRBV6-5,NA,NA,CAIDRGIDDEQYF,TGTGCCATCGACCGAGGCATCGATGACGAGCAGTACTTC
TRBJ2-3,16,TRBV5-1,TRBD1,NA,CASSLRDRVPTDTQYF,TGCGCCAGCAGCTTGCGGGACAGGGTTCCCACAGATACGCAGTATTTT
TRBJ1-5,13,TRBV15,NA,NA,CATSSDRIEPQHF,TGTGCCACCAGCAGTGACAGGATCGAGCCCCAGCATTTT
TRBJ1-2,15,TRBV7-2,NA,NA,CASSLDRDYDYGYTF,TGTGCCAGCAGCTTAGACAGGGATTACGACTATGGCTACACCTTC
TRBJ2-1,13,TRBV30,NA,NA,CAWRGGYYNEQFF,TGTGCCTGGAGGGGCGGGTACTACAATGAGCAGTTCTTC
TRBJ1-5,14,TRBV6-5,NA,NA,CASSYSRRDQPQHF,TGTGCCAGCAGTTACTCGAGGAGGGATCAGCCCCAGCATTTT
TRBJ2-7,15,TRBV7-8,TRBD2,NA,CASSSRLAGVVEQYF,TGTGCCAGCAGCTCCCGACTAGCGGGAGTTGTTGAGCAGTACTTC
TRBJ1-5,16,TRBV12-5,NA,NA,CASGPGWEGEHQPQHF,TGTGCTAGTGGCCCTGGGTGGGAGGGGGAGCATCAGCCCCAGCATTTT
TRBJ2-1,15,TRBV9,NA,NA,CASSVGGQSYNEQFF,TGTGCCAGCTCCGTCGGGGGCCAATCCTACAATGAGCAGTTCTTC
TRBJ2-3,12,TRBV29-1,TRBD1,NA,CSVAQGPDTQYF,TGCAGCGTTGCACAGGGGCCAGATACGCAGTATTTT
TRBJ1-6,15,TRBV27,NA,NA,CASSLVRDLNSPLHF,TGTGCCAGCAGTTTAGTTCGGGACTTAAATTCACCCCTCCACTTT
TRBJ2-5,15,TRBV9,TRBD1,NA,CASTPRGTAQETQYF,TGTGCCAGCACCCCAAGAGGGACAGCCCAAGAGACCCAGTACTTC